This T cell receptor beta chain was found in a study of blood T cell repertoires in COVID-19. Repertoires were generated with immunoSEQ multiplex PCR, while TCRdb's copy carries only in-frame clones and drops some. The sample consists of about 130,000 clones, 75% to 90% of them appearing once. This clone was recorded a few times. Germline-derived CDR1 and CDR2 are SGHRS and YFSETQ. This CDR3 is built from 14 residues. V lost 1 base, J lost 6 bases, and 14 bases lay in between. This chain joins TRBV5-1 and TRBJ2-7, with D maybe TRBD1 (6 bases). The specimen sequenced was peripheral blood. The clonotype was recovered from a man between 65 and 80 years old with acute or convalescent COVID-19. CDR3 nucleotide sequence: TGCGCCAGCAGCTTGTCGCAGGGGACGGGCGAGCAGTACTTC. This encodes CASSLSQGTGEQYF. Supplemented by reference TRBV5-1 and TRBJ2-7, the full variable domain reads KAGVTQTPRYLIKTRGQQVTLSCSPISGHRSVSWYQQTPGQGLQFLFEYFSETQRNKGNFPGRFSGRQFSNSRSEMNVSTLELGDSALYLCASSLSQGTGEQYFGPGTRLTVT.